These T cell receptor beta chains were read from a single sample in a study of blood T cell repertoires in COVID-19. Some clones are missing from TCRdb's copy, which holds only in-frame ones; the method was immunoSEQ multiplex PCR. The sample shows 430,000 or so clones, more than 70% of them seen only once. What was sequenced was PBMCs or T cells enriched from blood (not recorded which). The receptors were sampled from a woman between 18 and 29 years old who had been exposed to COVID-19. CDR3s include the opening cysteine and the closing phenylalanine or tryptophan. D genes are given only for firm matches. Size tells how often a clone was seen (once, few, many) or the class of an expanded clone, and some rows leave it out.

V gene	D gene	clone size	J gene	CDR3 protein	CDR3 DNA
TRBV18	TRBD2	-	TRBJ2-7	CASSPAGGESYEQYF	TGTGCCAGCTCACCTGCGGGGGGCGAATCGTACGAGCAGTACTTC
TRBV2	TRBD2	-	TRBJ2-3	CASSPEGLAGGHSTDTQYF	TGTGCCAGCAGTCCCGAGGGACTAGCGGGGGGGCATAGCACAGATACGCAGTATTTT
TRBV28	-	once	TRBJ1-1	CASSLYAGSYEAFF	TGTGCCAGCAGCTTATACGCAGGATCCTATGAAGCTTTCTTT
TRBV6-4	-	-	TRBJ2-5	CASIFTRETQYF	TGTGCCAGTATTTTCACTAGGGAGACCCAGTACTTC
TRBV27	-	-	TRBJ2-7	CASSLGDLTGEQYF	TGTGCCAGCAGTTTAGGGGACTTAACGGGGGAGCAGTACTTC
TRBV28	-	-	TRBJ2-5	CASSLTGGDQETQYF	TGTGCCAGCAGTTTAACGGGCGGGGACCAAGAGACCCAGTACTTC
TRBV4-2	-	-	TRBJ1-4	CASSQDLGALDEKLFF	TGTGCCAGCAGCCAAGATCTAGGGGCGCTTGATGAAAAACTGTTTTTT
TRBV5-1	TRBD2	-	TRBJ2-7	CASSLHTSGSYEQYF	TGCGCCAGCAGCTTACATACTAGCGGCTCCTACGAGCAGTACTTC
TRBV6-5	-	-	TRBJ1-4	CASRFGGAEKLFF	TGTGCCAGCAGGTTTGGGGGCGCTGAAAAACTGTTTTTT
TRBV5-1	TRBD2	-	TRBJ2-7	CASSLADLAGGLGYEQYF	TGCGCCAGCAGCTTGGCCGATCTAGCGGGGGGGCTAGGCTACGAGCAGTACTTC
TRBV5-1	TRBD1	once	TRBJ2-5	CASSSTAGTGGWETQYF	TGCGCCAGCAGCTCGACGGCCGGGACAGGGGGCTGGGAGACCCAGTACTTC
TRBV28	-	-	TRBJ1-2	CASGTLAYGYTF	TGTGCCAGCGGGACATTGGCTTATGGCTACACCTTC
TRBV27	TRBD1	-	TRBJ1-6	CASSQGTGGVQSSPLHF	TGTGCCAGCAGTCAAGGGACAGGGGGGGTCCAAAGCTCACCCCTCCACTTT
TRBV12-3/TRBV12-4	-	-	TRBJ1-1	CASSSPRTAEAFF	TGTGCCAGCAGCTCGCCCCGGACAGCTGAAGCTTTCTTT
TRBV7-3	TRBD1	-	TRBJ2-1	CASSQGQGIIFNEQFF	TGTGCCAGCAGCCAGGGACAGGGAATAATCTTTAATGAGCAGTTCTTC
TRBV28	-	-	TRBJ1-2	CASSPKTAIYGYTF	TGTGCCAGCAGTCCCAAGACAGCGATCTATGGCTACACCTTC
TRBV7-9	-	-	TRBJ2-1	CASSLGGAVIVEQFF	TGTGCCAGCAGCTTAGGCGGGGCTGTAATTGTTGAGCAGTTCTTC
TRBV27	-	-	TRBJ2-3	CASSLYGDTQYF	TGTGCCAGCAGTTTATACGGAGATACGCAGTATTTT
TRBV5-1	TRBD2	-	TRBJ2-7	CASSFSGSLIYEQYF	TGCGCCAGCAGCTTCAGCGGGAGTTTGATCTACGAGCAGTACTTC
TRBV2	TRBD1	-	TRBJ1-2	CASTHRGQGYGYTF	TGTGCCAGCACTCACAGGGGGCAAGGCTATGGCTACACCTTC
TRBV4-1	-	-	TRBJ2-1	CASSQVSGLKQFF	TGCGCCAGCAGCCAAGTTAGCGGACTGAAGCAGTTCTTC
TRBV5-6	-	-	TRBJ2-1	CASSRGLSSYNEQFF	TGTGCCAGCAGCCGGGGGTTAAGCTCCTACAATGAGCAGTTCTTC
TRBV19	-	-	TRBJ1-6	CASSVELVRTYNSPLHF	TGTGCCAGTAGTGTAGAACTCGTGAGGACCTATAATTCACCCCTCCACTTT
TRBV14	TRBD1	-	TRBJ1-6	CASSPGTANSPLHF	TGTGCCAGCAGCCCCGGGACAGCGAATTCACCCCTCCACTTT
TRBV7-8	-	-	TRBJ1-1	CASSLPSSSEAFF	TGTGCCAGCAGCTTACCTTCGTCCAGTGAAGCTTTCTTT
TRBV28	-	-	TRBJ1-3	CASSWSQVFGNTIYF	TGTGCCAGCAGCTGGTCACAGGTCTTTGGAAACACCATATATTTT
TRBV6-2/TRBV6-3	TRBD1	-	TRBJ1-6	CASSSRGRSVDSPLHF	TGTGCCAGCAGTTCCAGGGGGCGGAGTGTGGATTCACCCCTCCACTTT
TRBV11-2	-	-	TRBJ1-4	CASSLDRGGSTNEKLFF	TGTGCCAGCAGCTTAGATCGGGGGGGTTCGACTAATGAAAAACTGTTTTTT
TRBV4-1	-	-	TRBJ1-5	CASSHPDRNQPQHF	TGCGCCAGCAGCCACCCAGACAGGAACCAGCCCCAGCATTTT
TRBV28	-	-	TRBJ2-5	CASSGMGITSETQYF	TGTGCCAGCAGCGGGATGGGGATCACCTCGGAGACCCAGTACTTC
TRBV10-3	TRBD1	-	TRBJ2-5	CAISVQGETQYF	TGTGCCATCAGTGTACAGGGGGAGACCCAGTACTTC
TRBV3-1/TRBV3-2	TRBD2	-	TRBJ2-7	CASSLRTSGVYEQYF	TGTGCCAGCAGCCTACGGACTAGCGGGGTGTACGAGCAGTACTTC
TRBV3-1/TRBV3-2	TRBD2	-	TRBJ2-3	CASSQDGPLAGGIPSTDTQYF	TGTGCCAGCAGCCAAGACGGGCCCCTAGCGGGGGGGATCCCTAGCACAGATACGCAGTATTTT
TRBV23-1	-	-	TRBJ1-2	CASSSAERVVWGYTF	TGCGCCAGCTCTTCCGCCGAGAGGGTAGTTTGGGGCTACACCTTC
TRBV5-8	-	-	TRBJ1-3	CASSSAMSRVSGNTIYF	TGTGCCAGCAGCTCGGCGATGAGCAGGGTCTCTGGAAACACCATATATTTT
TRBV5-1	TRBD1	-	TRBJ1-4	CASSSTLTGIAEKLFF	TGCGCCAGCAGCTCGACCTTGACAGGGATCGCCGAAAAACTGTTTTTT
TRBV4-2	-	once	TRBJ1-2	CASSQAGTYGYTF	TGTGCCAGCAGCCAAGCTGGCACCTATGGCTACACCTTC
TRBV28	TRBD2	-	TRBJ2-3	CASSSSRLAGSTDTQYF	TGTGCCAGCAGTTCCTCCCGACTAGCGGGGTCCACAGATACGCAGTATTTT
TRBV6-5	TRBD1	-	TRBJ2-7	CASKREGQGFYEQYF	TGTGCCAGCAAACGAGAAGGACAGGGGTTCTACGAGCAGTACTTC
TRBV20-1	-	-	TRBJ1-1	CSASQGTEAFF	TGCAGTGCCTCCCAGGGAACTGAAGCTTTCTTT
TRBV27	TRBD2	once	TRBJ2-3	CASSLSLTSGGTDTQYF	TGTGCCAGCAGTTTGTCTCTGACTAGCGGGGGCACAGATACGCAGTATTTT
TRBV3-1/TRBV3-2	TRBD2	-	TRBJ2-7	CASASGPFLYEQYF	TGTGCCAGCGCTAGCGGGCCTTTCCTCTACGAGCAGTACTTC
TRBV2	TRBD1	-	TRBJ1-6	CASTRTGGNSPLHF	TGTGCCAGCACCCGGACAGGGGGAAATTCACCCCTCCACTTT
TRBV11-2	TRBD1	-	TRBJ1-4	CASSLGFGQGSEKLFF	TGTGCCAGCAGCTTAGGATTCGGACAGGGGAGTGAAAAACTGTTTTTT
TRBV6-1	TRBD2	-	TRBJ2-4	CASSESSRAGALAKNIQYF	TGTGCCAGCAGTGAATCGAGTAGAGCGGGGGCCTTAGCCAAAAACATTCAGTACTTC
TRBV29-1	TRBD2	-	TRBJ2-1	CSVEEWSSGGYNEQFF	TGCAGCGTTGAAGAGTGGTCAAGCGGGGGCTACAATGAGCAGTTCTTC
TRBV20-1	TRBD1	-	TRBJ2-1	CSASSSFRDREGSEQFF	TGCAGTGCTAGTAGTAGTTTCCGGGACAGAGAAGGTAGTGAGCAGTTCTTC
TRBV11-2	TRBD2	-	TRBJ2-1	CASSLSASGNNEQFF	TGTGCCAGCAGCTTATCGGCTAGCGGGAACAATGAGCAGTTCTTC
TRBV25-1	-	-	TRBJ1-4	CASSETETNEKLFF	TGTGCCAGCAGTGAGACAGAAACTAATGAAAAACTGTTTTTT
TRBV27	TRBD1	-	TRBJ1-5	CASSLRPGQQPNQPQHF	TGTGCCAGCAGCCTGCGGCCGGGACAGCAGCCCAATCAGCCCCAGCATTTT
TRBV4-1	TRBD1	-	TRBJ1-1	CASSARDRGFLNTEAFF	TGCGCCAGCAGCGCCCGGGACAGGGGTTTTCTGAACACTGAAGCTTTCTTT
TRBV5-1	-	-	TRBJ1-5	CASSLVCPDYSNQPQHF	TGCGCCAGCAGCTTGGTGTGTCCAGACTATAGCAATCAGCCCCAGCATTTT
TRBV29-1	TRBD2	once	TRBJ2-1	CSVVRLAGRNEQFF	TGCAGCGTCGTTAGACTAGCGGGGCGGAATGAGCAGTTCTTC
TRBV5-1	-	-	TRBJ1-1	CASSLATVLGGTEAFF	TGCGCCAGCAGCTTGGCAACAGTCCTCGGGGGCACTGAAGCTTTCTTT